This T cell receptor (beta chain) was captured by sequencing in a study of human T cells and chemical hapten exposure. This clonotype came up many times. TCRdb processed the RACE reads anew with MiXCR; each CDR3 protein has one entry. The data contain a few hundred thousand distinct CDR3 sequences, about 6.9% of them singletons. The time point is: patch test 2, 6 weeks after DPC sensitization. The treatment here: therapeutic diphenylcyclopropenone sensitization with weekly scalp DPC. This CDR3 has 15 residues. Germline V gene data show CDR1 as PRHDT and CDR2 as FYEKMQ (reference sequence). Between the trimmed V and J ends, which lost 6 bases and 5 bases, there was a span of 19 bases.

The sample here was whole blood, taken in connection with sensitization to the hapten diphenylcyclopropenone (DPC). The source of this sequence is a woman in her late teens or twenties with alopecia areata. Some clones in this sample may be carry-over from other donors' samples. The V gene is TRBV13, the J gene TRBJ2-5; D gene ambiguous. The CDR3 nucleotides are TGTGCCAGCAGTCCTAGTTTCCCCAACTCGGAGACCCAGTACTTC. This codes for CASSPSFPNSETQYF.